The 27 T cell receptor beta chains below come from one sample, sequenced in a study of cytomegalovirus exposure and HLA in healthy donors. The PCR ran on 60 Vbeta and 13 Jbeta primers. The protocol was immunoSEQ multiplex PCR, while the TCRdb copy is restricted to in-frame clones and leaves out a portion. The table lists about 91,000 clones, 86% of them singletons, with over 8.5% in the top ten. Sequenced input: PBMCs. The receptor source for this set is a man aged 30 to 39 in good health and CMV-seropositive.

This clone was seen only a few times. This chain links TRBV9 with TRBJ2-2, with a possible D match to TRBD2 (6 bases). V dropped 2 bases and J dropped 3 bases, with 11 bases sitting between them. The CDR3 is 15 residues long. Germline V gene lookup returns CDR1 SGDLS and CDR2 YYNGEE. The CDR3: CASSVRAGYTGELFF. In DNA, the CDR3 is TGTGCCAGCAGCGTTCGGGCGGGGTACACCGGGGAGCTGTTTTTT.

The V and J genes are TRBV10-2 and TRBJ2-1; 7 positions agree with TRBD2. This CDR3 has 15 residues. The junction had 15 bases not matched to a gene; V was cut back by 7 bases and J by 9 bases. The V gene's germline CDR1 is WSHSY and CDR2 SAAADI. This chain's CDR3 is CASTVDRGRKGEQFF. For the CDR3, the DNA is TGCGCCAGCACAGTCGATCGCGGGAGAAAGGGTGAGCAGTTCTTC.

This chain uses TRBV4-2 with TRBJ2-6; D is possibly TRBD2 (6 bases). Trimming left V 4 bases short and J 0 bases short, with 10 bases between. CDR3 size: 16 residues. Germline V gene sequence: CDR1 LGHNA, CDR2 YNFKEQ. CDR3 in DNA: TGTGCCAGCAGCCCAGCGGGCACCTCTGGGGCCAACGTCCTGACTTTC. It yields the protein CASSPAGTSGANVLTF.

The chain recombines TRBV7-2 with TRBJ2-7; the D gene is possibly TRBD1 (6 bases). The CDR3 has 14 residues. From germline, CDR1 is SGHTA and CDR2 FQGNSA. Trimming stripped 5 bases from V and 0 bases from J, with 11 bases between. The CDR3 DNA is TGTGCCAGCAGCGCAGGACAGATCTCCTACGAGCAGTACTTC. It yields the protein CASSAGQISYEQYF.

This chain uses TRBV7-9 with TRBJ2-3; 8 nucleotides match TRBD1. Germline loops: CDR1 SEHNR, CDR2 FQNEAQ (reference sequence). The CDR3 has 16 amino acids. V lost 5 bases and J lost 0; bases outside the gene matches: 7. CDR3 sequence (DNA): TGTGCCAGCAGCAAACAGGGGGATACTAGCACAGATACGCAGTATTTT. This sequence encodes CASSKQGDTSTDTQYF.

The count of this clone is one. This sequence joins TRBV19 and TRBJ2-7; TRBD1 aligns across 9 bases. This CDR3 is 16 amino acids long. Unmatched junction bases numbered 10, after V lost 5 bases and J lost 2 bases. Germline loops: CDR1 LNHDA, CDR2 SQIVND (reference sequence). DNA of the CDR3: TGTGCCAGTAGTCCCTCGGGACAGGGAGGCACCTACGAGCAGTACTTC. This translates into CASSPSGQGGTYEQYF.

V is TRBV28 and J is TRBJ1-4, with unresolved D. V was trimmed by 0 bases and J by 2 bases, leaving 13 bases between them. CDR1 is MDHEN and CDR2 is SYDVKM in the germline V gene. The CDR3 sequence is 17 residues long. The CDR3 protein is CASSLWLGGSTNEKLFF. CDR3 coding DNA: TGTGCCAGCAGTTTATGGCTGGGAGGGTCTACTAATGAAAAACTGTTTTTT.

Comments on this clone: Its ends do not fully match the called genes, so a read error is possible. The rearrangement links TRBV7-7 to TRBJ2-1; 9 bases align to TRBD1. CDR3 length equals 14 residues. Germline CDR1 is SSHAT and CDR2 is FNYEAQ (reference sequence). In DNA, the CDR3 is TGTGCTAGCAGCTTATCACAGGGGGCACATGAGCAGTTCTTC. Translating it yields CASSLSQGAHEQFF.

The chain combines TRBV29-1 with TRBJ2-7; the match to TRBD2 covers 9 bases. Trimming removed 4 bases from V and 4 bases from J; junction bases left unmatched: 5. The CDR3 extends over 13 amino acids. The germline V gene encodes CDR1 SQVTM and CDR2 ANQGSEA. DNA for the CDR3: TGCAGCGTTGGCCGGCGGGAGGGATACGAGCAGTACTTC. Protein product: CSVGRREGYEQYF.

The J gene is TRBJ1-4, the V gene TRBV28; D not certain. The CDR3 has 14 residues. V shed 2 bases and J shed 8 bases, with 12 bases lying between them. CDR1 is MDHEN and CDR2 is SYDVKM in the germline V gene. The CDR3 here is CASSLTGWNEKLFF. In nucleotides, the CDR3 is TGTGCCAGCAGTTTAACCGGGTGGAACGAAAAACTGTTTTTT. Full variable domain (rest looked up from reference TRBV28 and TRBJ1-4): DVKVTQSSRYLVKRTGEKVFLECVQDMDHENMFWYRQDPGLGLRLIYFSYDVKMKEKGDIPEGYSVSREKKERFSLILESASTNQTSMYLCASSLTGWNEKLFFGSGTQLSVL.

This clone has only a few counts. This sequence joins TRBV25-1 and TRBJ2-1; 9 positions match TRBD1. The V segment lost 4 bases and the J segment 2 bases; nucleotides outside the gene matches: 0. This CDR3 spans 14 amino acids. CDR1 is MGHDK and CDR2 is SYGVNS in the germline V gene. The CDR3, as DNA: TGTGCCAGCAGTGGACAGGGGGCCTACAATGAGCAGTTCTTC. It translates to CASSGQGAYNEQFF. The variable domain in full, with the rest retrieved from reference TRBV25-1 and TRBJ2-1, is EADIYQTPRYLVIGTGKKITLECSQTMGHDKMYWYQQDPGMELHLIHYSYGVNSTEKGDLSSESTVSRIRTEHFPLTLESARPSHTSQYLCASSGQGAYNEQFFGPGTRLTVL.

This clone turned up a few times. The chain employs TRBV5-1 and TRBJ2-5; D possibly corresponds to TRBD2 (5 bases). Germline lookup yields CDR1 SGHRS and CDR2 YFSETQ. V was trimmed by 4 bases and J by 5 bases, leaving 18 bases between them. This CDR3 contains 15 residues. The CDR3 DNA sequence: TGCGCCAGCAGCGTGGGTACTAGTGGATGGGAGACCCAGTACTTC. It yields the protein CASSVGTSGWETQYF.

The gene calls are TRBV7-8 and TRBJ1-5; D unresolved. The length of the CDR3 is 14 residues. V was cut by 2 bases and J by 1 base, with 6 bases left in between. Germline V CDR1 and CDR2: SGHVS, FQNEAQ. Here the CDR3 DNA reads TGTGCCAGCAGCTTACGGGTGAGCAATCAGCCCCAGCATTTT. Protein: CASSLRVSNQPQHF. Variable domain in full (rest from reference TRBV7-8 and TRBJ1-5): GAGVSQSPRYKVAKRGQDVALRCDPISGHVSLFWYQQALGQGPEFLTYFQNEAQLDKSGLPSDRFFAERPEGSVSTLKIQRTQQEDSAVYLCASSLRVSNQPQHFGDGTRLSIL.

The chain recombines TRBV7-8 with TRBJ1-5; TRBD1 agrees at 7 bases. Germline V gives CDR1 SGHVS, CDR2 FQNEAQ. The V gene end was trimmed by 4 bases and the J gene end by 7 bases; junction bases not matched to a gene: 16. The CDR3 contains 17 residues. The CDR3 reads CASSSNPRGKIQQPQHF. CDR3 nucleotide sequence: TGTGCCAGCAGCTCCAACCCCAGGGGGAAGATTCAGCAGCCCCAGCATTTT.

The V call is TRBV30, the J call TRBJ1-1; 11 bases agree with TRBD1. The CDR3 runs 13 residues. Losses at the gene ends were 2 bases for V and 11 bases for J; bases not matched to a gene: 7. Germline lookup yields CDR1 GTSNPN and CDR2 SVGIG (reference sequence). This CDR3 reads CAWSPGTGGRAFF. The CDR3 DNA follows: TGTGCCTGGAGTCCCGGGACAGGGGGAAGGGCTTTCTTT.

This chain uses TRBV9 with TRBJ2-2; possibly TRBD1 for D (5 bases). Looked up from germline, CDR1 is SGDLS and CDR2 is YYNGEE. The germline V and J ends were trimmed by 0 bases and 5 bases, with 11 bases remaining between them. The CDR3 contains 15 residues. The CDR3 region has the DNA TGTGCCAGCAGCGTAGAGGGGTATGTGACCGGGGAGCTGTTTTTT. This sequence encodes CASSVEGYVTGELFF.

The rearrangement uses TRBV11-3 and TRBJ2-4; 10 nucleotides line up with TRBD1. V was clipped by 4 bases and J by 1 base; unmatched bases: 4. The CDR3 runs to 16 residues. Germline CDR1 and CDR2: SGHNT and YENEEA. CDR3 nucleotide sequence: TGTGCCAGCAGCTCCGGGACAGGGGAGGCCAAAAACATTCAGTACTTC. Its translation: CASSSGTGEAKNIQYF. Full variable domain (outside the CDR3, taken from reference TRBV11-3 and TRBJ2-4): EAGVVQSPRYKIIEKKQPVAFWCNPISGHNTLYWYLQNLGQGPELLIRYENEEAVDDSQLPKDRFSAERLKGVDSTLKIQPAELGDSAVYLCASSSGTGEAKNIQYFGAGTRLSVL.

The chain carries TRBV11-2 and TRBJ2-7; D may be TRBD1 (5 bases). The germline V gene has CDR1 SGHAT and CDR2 FQNNGV. V shed 4 bases and J shed 6 bases, with 13 bases lying between them. This CDR3 region has 13 residues. In DNA form, the CDR3 reads TGTGCCAGCAGCTGGGATCAGGGATCCGAGCAGTACTTC. Its protein product is CASSWDQGSEQYF.

The rearrangement links TRBV6-5 to TRBJ2-7, with TRBD1 matching 9 bases. CDR1 is MNHEY and CDR2 is SVGAGI in the germline V gene. V gave up 5 bases and J gave up 2 bases; unmatched junction bases: 4. CDR3 length: 14 residues. The CDR3 nucleotides read TGTGCCAGCAGTCGGAGGGACAGGGCCTACGAGCAGTACTTC. It translates to CASSRRDRAYEQYF.

This clone was observed a handful of times. The chain couples TRBV30 to TRBJ1-1; perhaps TRBD1 as D (5 bases). This CDR3 comprises 14 residues. CDR1 GTSNPN and CDR2 SVGIG come from the germline V gene (reference sequence). V was trimmed by 3 bases and J by 5 bases, leaving 16 bases between them. CDR3 DNA sequence: TGTGCCTGGAGGCTGGGAGGGGTGGGGACTGAAGCTTTCTTT. It codes for CAWRLGGVGTEAFF.

The chain couples TRBV29-1 to TRBJ2-1, with a possible D match to TRBD1 (5 bases). The CDR3 totals 13 residues. Looked up from germline, CDR1 is SQVTM and CDR2 is ANQGSEA. The V gene lost 2 bases and the J gene lost 0 bases, with 5 bases spanning the gap. The CDR3 reads CSVETGSYNEQFF. The CDR3 DNA follows: TGCAGCGTTGAAACAGGCTCCTACAATGAGCAGTTCTTC.

CDR3 protein: CASSSTSGIAYEQYF. The CDR3 DNA reads as TGTGCCAGCAGCTCGACTAGCGGGATCGCGTACGAGCAGTACTTC. V usage is TRBV7-9 and J usage is TRBJ2-7, with 11 positions matching TRBD2. Unmatched junction bases numbered 6, after V lost 4 bases and J lost 4 bases. The length of the CDR3 is 15 residues. Germline-derived CDR1 and CDR2 are SEHNR and FQNEAQ (reference sequence). The variable domain in full, with the rest retrieved from reference TRBV7-9 and TRBJ2-7, is DTGVSQNPRHKITKRGQNVTFRCDPISEHNRLYWYRQTLGQGPEFLTYFQNEAQLEKSRLLSDRFSAERPKGSFSTLEIQRTEQGDSAMYLCASSSTSGIAYEQYFGPGTRLTVT.

The V gene is TRBV5-8, the J gene TRBJ2-7; TRBD1 matches 8 bases. V gave up 7 bases and J gave up 1 base; unmatched junction bases: 4. The germline V gene encodes CDR1 SGHTS and CDR2 YDEGEE. CDR3 length: 13 amino acids. As DNA, the CDR3 is TGTGCCAGCTATCGGGACAGGTCCTACGAGCAGTACTTC. Translation: CASYRDRSYEQYF. Full variable domain (outside the CDR3, taken from reference TRBV5-8 and TRBJ2-7): EAGVTQSPTHLIKTRGQQATLRCSPISGHTSVYWYQQALGLGLQFLLWYDEGEERNRGNFPPRFSGRQFPNYSSELNVNALELEDSALYLCASYRDRSYEQYFGPGTRLTVT.

A remark on this clone: The junction departs from the called germline gene at one end, perhaps through a read error. The chain joins TRBV7-7 to TRBJ2-2; D not resolved. The CDR3 totals 14 residues. CDR1 is SSHAT and CDR2 is FNYEAQ in the germline V gene (reference sequence). The CDR3 nucleotides read TGTGCTAGCAGCTTAGGGCAGAACACCGGGGAGCTGTTTTTT. Amino acid sequence: CASSLGQNTGELFF.

The CDR3 coding sequence is TGCGCCAGCAGCCTCGGCCCCCACGACTCTTACAATGAGCAGTTCTTC. The encoded protein is CASSLGPHDSYNEQFF. V and J are TRBV5-1 and TRBJ2-1; unclear D gene. The CDR3 extends over 16 amino acids. V dropped 4 bases and J dropped 4 bases, with 18 bases sitting between them. Germline V gives CDR1 SGHRS, CDR2 YFSETQ.

V and J are TRBV7-6 and TRBJ2-7; D is possibly TRBD1 (5 bases). The germline gives CDR1 SGHVS, CDR2 FNYEAQ. V lost 8 bases and J lost 0, with 20 bases in between. The CDR3 extends over 16 amino acids. This chain's CDR3 is CASGPWGRELSYEQYF. The CDR3 bases are TGTGCCAGCGGGCCTTGGGGCAGAGAACTCTCCTACGAGCAGTACTTC.

The chain joins TRBV6-4 to TRBJ1-5; D is perhaps TRBD1 (5 bases). The germline V gene encodes CDR1 MRHNA and CDR2 SNTAGT. The CDR3 spans 13 residues. V was cut by 6 bases and J by 6 bases, with 12 bases left in between. CDR3 DNA sequence: TGTGCCAGCAGCGAACAGGTTGGTCAGCCCCAGCATTTT. Protein: CASSEQVGQPQHF.